One sample yielded the 16 T cell receptor beta chains listed below, sequenced in a study of vaccination effects on CD4 cells after COVID-19. Using immunoSEQ multiplex PCR, the repertoire was profiled, and TCRdb retains in-frame clones only, with some absent. The repertoire holds tens of thousands of clones, with 67% as singletons. Isolating CD4+ T cells followed more than 9 days of culture. No antigens are known for them. Source: CD4+ T cells from PBMCs cultured without peptide, taken before COVID-19 vaccination. Every receptor here comes from a human donor who received a COVID-19 vaccine.

The V call is TRBV7-8, the J call TRBJ1-5; D not certain. V lost 2 bases to trimming and J lost 2 bases, with 13 bases between them. The CDR3 totals 16 residues. Germline CDR1 reads SGHVS; CDR2 reads FQNEAQ. DNA for the CDR3: TGTGCCAGCAGCTTATTAAAGGGAAAAGGCAATCAGCCCCAGCATTTT. Residues: CASSLLKGKGNQPQHF.

This clone was detected only a few times. The J gene is TRBJ1-5, the V gene TRBV19; possible D gene TRBD1, 5 bases. Germline-derived CDR1 and CDR2 are LNHDA and SQIVND (reference sequence). The CDR3 is made up of 16 amino acids. Trimming removed 8 bases at V and 1 base at J, with 18 bases between. CDR3 protein: CASQPLGGVSNQPQHF. The CDR3 bases are TGTGCCAGTCAGCCTTTGGGGGGGGTGAGCAATCAGCCCCAGCATTTT.

The chain uses TRBV27 and TRBJ2-3; the D gene is possibly TRBD2 (6 bases). V lost 3 bases and J 3 bases, leaving 13 bases between the germline ends. Germline V CDR1 and CDR2: MNHEY, SMNVEV (reference sequence). The CDR3 runs 15 residues. CDR3 sequence: CASSFTGGQTDTQYF. The CDR3 DNA reads TGTGCCAGCAGTTTTACCGGGGGTCAGACAGATACGCAGTATTTT.

The gene calls are TRBV5-5 and TRBJ2-3; TRBD2 agrees at 10 bases. The V gene's germline CDR1 is SGHKS and CDR2 YYEKEE (reference sequence). The V segment lost 3 bases and the J segment 6 bases; nucleotides outside the gene matches: 10. This CDR3 has 16 residues. CDR3 sequence (DNA): TGTGCCAGCAGCTCGAGGGCTAGCGGGAGATCGGATACGCAGTATTTT. This sequence encodes CASSSRASGRSDTQYF.

This clone was detected only a few times. This sequence joins TRBV18 and TRBJ1-1; D call uncertain. V lost 1 base and J lost 1, with 4 bases in between. The V gene's germline CDR1 is KGHSH and CDR2 LQKENI. The CDR3 totals 13 residues. CDR3 in DNA: TGTGCCAGCTCACCACAGAAGAACACTGAAGCTTTCTTT. It encodes CASSPQKNTEAFF. The full variable domain, completed using reference TRBV18 and TRBJ1-1, is NAGVMQNPRHLVRRRGQEARLRCSPMKGHSHVYWYRQLPEEGLKFMVYLQKENIIDESGMPKERFSAEFPKEGPSILRIQQVVRGDSAAYFCASSPQKNTEAFFGQGTRLTVV.

V and J are TRBV18 and TRBJ2-7; TRBD1 matches at 8 bases. Germline V lookup: CDR1 KGHSH, CDR2 LQKENI. This CDR3 comprises 15 residues. V was pared by 5 bases and J by 0 bases, with 6 bases of the junction left unmatched. The CDR3 here is CASSISGGLSYEQYF. The DNA for the CDR3 is TGTGCCAGCTCAATCTCAGGGGGCCTCTCCTACGAGCAGTACTTC.

The rearrangement links TRBV5-8 to TRBJ1-2; D unresolved. CDR1 is SGHTS and CDR2 is YDEGEE in the germline V gene. The CDR3 totals 14 residues. V lost 0 bases and J lost 0, with 6 bases in between. The CDR3 region is CASSLDAANYGYTF. The DNA of the CDR3 is TGTGCCAGCAGCTTGGATGCGGCTAACTATGGCTACACCTTC.

The rearrangement links TRBV3-1 (or the pseudogene TRBV3-2) to TRBJ2-3; no clear D. The germline gives CDR1 LGHDT, CDR2 YNNKEL (reference sequence). Trimming pared 6 bases from V and 0 bases from J, leaving 13 bases between. CDR3 length equals 15 residues. The CDR3 protein is CASSLLGVSTDTQYF. CDR3 nucleotide sequence: TGTGCCAGCAGTCTCTTAGGAGTAAGCACAGATACGCAGTATTTT.

This clone was seen more than once but under ten times. V usage is TRBV9 and J usage is TRBJ2-7, with D perhaps TRBD1 or TRBD2 (5 bases each). The CDR3 is made up of 13 amino acids. V was cut by 0 bases and J by 2 bases, with 6 bases left in between. The germline CDR1 and CDR2 sequences are SGDLS and YYNGEE. The CDR3 coding sequence is TGTGCCAGCAGCGTAGGGGGGACCTACGAGCAGTACTTC. Its protein is CASSVGGTYEQYF.

V usage is TRBV11-3 and J usage is TRBJ1-3; D remains unclear. Germline CDR1 and CDR2: SGHNT and YENEEA. This CDR3 contains 13 residues. Trimming removed 3 bases from V and 4 bases from J, with 7 bases in between. The CDR3 DNA reads as TGTGCCAGCAGCTTCAAGACCGGAAACACCATATATTTT. Encoded protein: CASSFKTGNTIYF.

A few counts support this clone. The rearrangement uses TRBV7-3 and TRBJ2-7, with 8 bases identical to TRBD2. The CDR3 spans 13 residues. Germline V gene lookup returns CDR1 SGHTA and CDR2 FQGTGA. J lost 6 bases, V lost 3 bases, and 4 bases had no gene match. This CDR3 is CASSFGLAAEQYF. The CDR3 region has the DNA TGTGCCAGCAGCTTCGGACTAGCTGCCGAGCAGTACTTC.

This clone was seen more than once but under ten times. The chain combines TRBV7-9 with TRBJ1-6; TRBD1 matches 7 bases. The germline V gene has CDR1 SEHNR and CDR2 FQNEAQ (reference sequence). The CDR3 is 18 amino acids. The junction had 12 bases not matched to a gene; V was cut back by 3 bases and J by 4 bases. CDR3 amino acids: CASSFMKAGTAYNSPLHF. CDR3 DNA sequence: TGTGCCAGCAGCTTTATGAAAGCTGGGACAGCATATAATTCACCCCTCCACTTT.

In this sample, this clone turned up a few times. The genes are TRBV19 and TRBJ1-2; D is possibly TRBD1 (6 bases). The CDR3 is 12 amino acids. Trimming removed 11 bases at V and 2 bases at J, with 12 bases between. CDR1 and CDR2 (germline): LNHDA, SQIVND (reference sequence). The CDR3 DNA sequence: TGTGCCGTTAAACAGGGAAACTATGGCTACACCTTC. Residues: CAVKQGNYGYTF.

By proportion, this clone is medium-sized. The rearrangement links TRBV19 to TRBJ2-3, with a tentative D call TRBD1 (5 bases). The V gene lost 6 bases and the J gene lost 0 bases, with 13 bases spanning the gap. The CDR3 runs to 15 residues. Germline assignment: CDR1 LNHDA and CDR2 SQIVND (reference sequence). The CDR3 loop reads CASREAGFSTDTQYF. The DNA of the CDR3 is TGTGCCAGTAGGGAAGCAGGGTTTAGCACAGATACGCAGTATTTT. The full variable domain, its missing parts supplied by reference TRBV19 and TRBJ2-3, is DGGITQSPKYLFRKEGQNVTLSCEQNLNHDAMYWYRQDPGQGLRLIYYSQIVNDFQKGDIAEGYSVSREKKESFPLTVTSAQKNPTAFYLCASREAGFSTDTQYFGPGTRLTVL.

V is TRBV28 and J is TRBJ1-1, with no clear D. Germline V gene lookup returns CDR1 MDHEN and CDR2 SYDVKM. The CDR3 consists of 11 residues. The V and J ends lost 11 bases and 0 bases respectively, with 7 bases between them. In nucleotides, the CDR3 is TGTGCCGTAACAGTGAACACTGAAGCTTTCTTT. Its translation is CAVTVNTEAFF.

This chain joins TRBV6-2 or TRBV6-3 and TRBJ1-1, with a weak D call TRBD1 (5 bases). The CDR3 loop spans 15 amino acids. The V and J ends lost 3 bases and 5 bases respectively, with 16 bases between them. Per germline, CDR1 MNHEY and CDR2 SVGEGT. CDR3 loop: CASSYPGRGETEAFF. The CDR3 nucleotides read TGTGCCAGCAGTTATCCCGGACGGGGGGAGACTGAAGCTTTCTTT.